This note documents a single T cell receptor beta chain sequence. Per the study methods: Amplification of reference gene primers provided the estimated nucleated cell counts. TCRdb's table, derived via immunoSEQ multiplex PCR, lists solely in-frame clones and lacks some. V and J calls and clone size come straight from that table; D and trimming were deduced from the DNA. The sample shows tens of thousands of clones, over 85% of them seen only once. This CDR3 spans 14 amino acids. Germline loops: CDR1 MNHEY, CDR2 SVGAGI. V lost 7 bases and J 0 bases, leaving 10 bases between the germline ends. The data were obtained in a study of blood T cell repertoires in COVID-19. Study in general: The analysed material was cDNA or gDNA that came from T cells, B-cell-depleted T cells, or PBMCs.

Sequenced input: peripheral blood. This sequence originates from a man between 60 and 75 years old with acute or convalescent COVID-19. The V and J genes are TRBV6-5 and TRBJ1-3; no firm D call. This CDR3 is CASKDRGSGNTIYF. CDR3 bases: TGTGCCAGCAAGGACCGGGGCTCTGGAAACACCATATATTTT.